Below are 21 T cell receptor beta chains sequenced from a single sample in a study of shared clonotypes between healthy human individuals. TCRdb keeps only in-frame clones here, not all; method: immunoSEQ multiplex PCR. The sample records about 1.4 million clones, around 97% being singletons. The material sequenced was naive CD4+ T cells sorted from blood. The subset: CD45RA+ positively selected. These receptors came from a man aged 25-45 years in good health.

V gene TRBV5-4 combines with J gene TRBJ2-3, with D unresolved. This CDR3 has 15 residues. Germline V gives CDR1 SGHNT, CDR2 YYREEE (reference sequence). Trimming cost V 0 bases and J 2 bases, with 10 bases left between them. Here the CDR3 DNA reads TGTGCCAGCAGCTTGGGGGGTACAGACACAGATACGCAGTATTTT. Protein sequence: CASSLGGTDTDTQYF.

This chain uses TRBV27 with TRBJ1-1; unclear D gene. This CDR3 has 12 amino acids. Per the germline V gene, CDR1 is MNHEY and CDR2 is SMNVEV (reference sequence). With 8 bases removed from V and 5 bases from J, the gap between germline ends came to 12 bases. The CDR3 sequence is CASASQHTEAFF. The CDR3 region has the DNA TGTGCCAGCGCCAGCCAGCATACTGAAGCTTTCTTT.

This clone was seen a few times. The chain couples TRBV15 to TRBJ1-3, with D unclear. V was pared by 0 bases and J by 4 bases, with 1 base between. Germline V gene lookup returns CDR1 LNHNV and CDR2 YYDKDF (reference sequence). CDR3 length equals 12 residues. CDR3 region: CATSREGNTIYF. DNA of the CDR3: TGTGCCACCAGCAGAGAAGGAAACACCATATATTTT.

The rearrangement links TRBV19 to TRBJ1-2, with D possibly matching TRBD1 (5 bases). The CDR3 length is 15 residues. The V and J ends lost 5 bases and 1 base respectively, with 14 bases between them. Germline lookup yields CDR1 LNHDA and CDR2 SQIVND (reference sequence). The CDR3 loop reads CASSPRTFLNYGYTF. Written as DNA, the CDR3 is TGTGCCAGTAGTCCCCGGACATTCCTTAACTATGGCTACACCTTC. The full variable domain, rest sourced from reference TRBV19 and TRBJ1-2, is DGGITQSPKYLFRKEGQNVTLSCEQNLNHDAMYWYRQDPGQGLRLIYYSQIVNDFQKGDIAEGYSVSREKKESFPLTVTSAQKNPTAFYLCASSPRTFLNYGYTFGSGTRLTVV.

This sequence joins TRBV5-4 and TRBJ2-3, with D maybe TRBD2 (6 bases). Germline V gene data show CDR1 as SGHNT and CDR2 as YYREEE (reference sequence). The CDR3 loop spans 16 amino acids. Trimming pared 5 bases from V and 4 bases from J, leaving 20 bases between. The CDR3 spells CASRRGGRGASDTQYF. DNA of the CDR3: TGTGCCAGCAGACGAGGAGGGAGAGGGGCCTCAGATACGCAGTATTTT. The full variable domain, its missing parts supplied by reference TRBV5-4 and TRBJ2-3, is ETGVTQSPTHLIKTRGQQVTLRCSSQSGHNTVSWYQQALGQGPQFIFQYYREEENGRGNFPPRFSGLQFPNYSSELNVNALELDDSALYLCASRRGGRGASDTQYFGPGTRLTVL.

J is TRBJ2-7 and V is TRBV11-2; 7 bases agree with TRBD2. J was trimmed by 0 bases and V by 3 bases; bases with no gene match: 8. The CDR3 is made up of 16 amino acids. Germline CDR1 SGHAT, CDR2 FQNNGV. CDR3 coding DNA: TGTGCCAGCAGCTTTCTAGCGGCGTTAAGCTCCTACGAGCAGTACTTC. Protein: CASSFLAALSSYEQYF.

The chain combines TRBV28 with TRBJ2-7; a weak D match, TRBD2 (6 bases). The CDR3 covers 14 residues. The V end was cut by 1 base, the J end by 1 base, with 8 bases between. Looked up from germline, CDR1 is MDHEN and CDR2 is SYDVKM. The CDR3 protein is CASSLYAGSYEQYF. The CDR3 nucleotides are TGTGCCAGCAGTTTATACGCGGGGTCCTACGAGCAGTACTTC.

The genes are TRBV11-2 and TRBJ2-1; D might be TRBD2 (6 bases). V lost 2 bases, J lost 5 bases, and 10 bases lay in between. The CDR3 has 14 amino acids. Germline V CDR1 and CDR2: SGHAT, FQNNGV. This chain's CDR3 is CASSLRTINNEQFF. The CDR3 DNA follows: TGTGCCAGCAGCTTACGGACTATAAACAATGAGCAGTTCTTC.

The J gene is TRBJ2-1, the V gene TRBV9; weak D call: TRBD2 (6 bases). V was shortened by 2 bases and J by 5 bases, with 17 bases between the two germline ends. Germline V gene lookup returns CDR1 SGDLS and CDR2 YYNGEE. The CDR3 covers 16 residues. The CDR3, as DNA: TGTGCCAGCAGCGTCCCCAGCGGGCGGGGTAACAATGAGCAGTTCTTC. It translates to CASSVPSGRGNNEQFF.

The chain is built from TRBV28 and TRBJ1-4; 7 nucleotides match TRBD1. CDR1 and CDR2 from the germline V gene are MDHEN and SYDVKM. Trimming cost V 9 bases and J 4 bases; bases outside gene matches: 5. The CDR3 covers 13 residues. The CDR3 DNA sequence: TGTGCCAGTACAAGACAGGGTAATGAAAAACTGTTTTTT. It codes for CASTRQGNEKLFF.

The V gene is TRBV7-2, the J gene TRBJ2-3; 7 nucleotides line up with TRBD1. Germline V gene sequence: CDR1 SGHTA, CDR2 FQGNSA. Trimming took 1 base from V and 10 from J; bases not matched to a gene: 11. The CDR3 runs 15 residues. This CDR3 reads CASSLEFSDRAAQYF. The CDR3 bases are TGTGCCAGCAGCTTAGAATTCTCTGACAGGGCGGCGCAGTATTTT.

The chain has TRBV2 and TRBJ2-4; D unclear. Trimming removed 3 bases from V and 2 bases from J, with 11 bases in between. The CDR3 has 15 residues. CDR1 SNHLY and CDR2 FYNNEI come from the germline V gene. Here the CDR3 DNA reads TGTGCCAGCAGTGAGGCTCCGTTCTCCAAAAACATTCAGTACTTC. Protein: CASSEAPFSKNIQYF.

The J gene is TRBJ2-7, the V gene TRBV2; 11 nucleotides align to TRBD2. The CDR3 totals 17 residues. Per the germline V gene, CDR1 is SNHLY and CDR2 is FYNNEI. The trim removed 4 bases at V and 1 base at J, leaving 9 bases unmatched. CDR3 protein: CASSGVSGRAGSYEQYF. CDR3 coding DNA: TGTGCCAGCAGTGGGGTTAGCGGGAGGGCCGGATCCTACGAGCAGTACTTC.

The V call is TRBV15, the J call TRBJ1-4; 10 bases align to TRBD1. Germline CDR1 LNHNV, CDR2 YYDKDF (reference sequence). Losses at the gene ends were 3 bases for V and 10 bases for J; bases not matched to a gene: 14. The CDR3 sequence is 17 residues long. The CDR3 spells CATSSDGQGGNWGKLFF. CDR3 nucleotide sequence: TGTGCCACCAGCAGCGACGGACAGGGGGGCAATTGGGGAAAACTGTTTTTT.

The chain couples TRBV5-6 to TRBJ2-1, with D perhaps TRBD1 (6 bases). This CDR3 comprises 15 residues. The V and J ends lost 4 bases and 12 bases respectively, with 23 bases between them. The V gene's germline CDR1 is SGHDT and CDR2 YYEEEE. CDR3 protein: CASSMNRDTPVGQFF. In DNA form, the CDR3 reads TGTGCCAGCAGCATGAACAGGGACACGCCAGTAGGGCAGTTCTTC.

This clone showed up just once. This sequence joins TRBV4-3 and TRBJ2-2, with unresolved D. V lost 2 bases to trimming and J lost 7 bases, with 8 bases between them. The germline CDR1 and CDR2 sequences are LGHNA and YSLEER. The CDR3 covers 13 residues. CDR3: CASSQSLFGELFF. Written as DNA, the CDR3 is TGCGCCAGCAGCCAATCGCTGTTCGGGGAGCTGTTTTTT.

This chain connects TRBV5-6 to TRBJ2-7, with 9 bases identical to TRBD2. This CDR3 has 16 amino acids. Germline V CDR1 and CDR2: SGHDT, YYEEEE. V was pared by 4 bases and J by 6 bases, with 14 bases of the junction left unmatched. CDR3 sequence (DNA): TGTGCCAGCAGCGGAGGAGTAGCGGGAGATTATGTCGAGCAGTACTTC. This codes for CASSGGVAGDYVEQYF.

V gene TRBV6-5 combines with J gene TRBJ1-3, with a possible D match to TRBD1 (5 bases). The germline gives CDR1 MNHEY, CDR2 SVGAGI. The CDR3 is made up of 14 amino acids. V lost 5 bases and J lost 2, with 10 bases in between. In DNA form, the CDR3 reads TGTGCCAGCAGTATGGGGGGGGCTGGAAACACCATATATTTT. Its translation is CASSMGGAGNTIYF.

This chain connects TRBV28 to TRBJ2-1, with TRBD2 matching over 10 bases. CDR1 is MDHEN and CDR2 is SYDVKM in the germline V gene. There are 19 residues in the CDR3. J gave up 0 bases and V 6 bases, and 14 bases lay outside the gene matches. In DNA, the CDR3 is TGTGCCAGCAGCCCCTGGGCTAGCGGGAGTGTTCCCTCCTACAATGAGCAGTTCTTC. Its translation is CASSPWASGSVPSYNEQFF.

The chain couples TRBV9 to TRBJ2-2, with a possible D match to TRBD2 (6 bases). Per the germline V gene, CDR1 is SGDLS and CDR2 is YYNGEE. This CDR3 is 18 amino acids long. V gave up 3 bases and J gave up 3 bases, with 21 bases separating them. The DNA of the CDR3 is TGTGCCAGCAGCGAAACACCATACCGGGAGATCGACACCGGGGAGCTGTTTTTT. This encodes CASSETPYREIDTGELFF.

The chain is built from TRBV5-1 and TRBJ2-1, with a tentative D call TRBD1 (6 bases). V lost 0 bases and J 7 bases, leaving 11 bases between the germline ends. The germline gives CDR1 SGHRS, CDR2 YFSETQ. The CDR3 extends over 14 amino acids. As DNA, the CDR3 is TGCGCCAGCAGCTTGGGGCAGGGGCGGAATGAGCAGTTCTTC. This translates into CASSLGQGRNEQFF.